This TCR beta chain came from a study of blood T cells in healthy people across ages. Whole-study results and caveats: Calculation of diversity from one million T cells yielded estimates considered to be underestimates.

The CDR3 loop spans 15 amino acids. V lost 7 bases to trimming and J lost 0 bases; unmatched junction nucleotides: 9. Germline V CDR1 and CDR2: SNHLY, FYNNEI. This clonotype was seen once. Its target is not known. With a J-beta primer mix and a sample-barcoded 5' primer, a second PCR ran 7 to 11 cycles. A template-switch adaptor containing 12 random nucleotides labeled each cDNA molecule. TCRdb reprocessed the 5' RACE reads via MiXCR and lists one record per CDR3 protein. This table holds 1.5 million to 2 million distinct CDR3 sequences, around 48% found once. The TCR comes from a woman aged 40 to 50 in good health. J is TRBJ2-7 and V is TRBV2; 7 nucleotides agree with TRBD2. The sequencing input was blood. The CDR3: CASKALAASSYEQYF. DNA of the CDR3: TGTGCCAGCAAAGCGCTAGCGGCCAGCTCCTACGAGCAGTACTTC.